The text below deals with one T cell receptor (beta chain). Its cognate antigen is unknown. J gave up 4 bases and V 0 bases, and 12 bases lay outside the gene matches. Germline loops: CDR1 SGHVS, CDR2 FQNEAQ. The CDR3 is made up of 18 amino acids. Researchers collected roughly 9.8 milliliters of peripheral blood from every single donor. The sample comes from a study of blood T cells in healthy people across ages. General study points: PBMCs went unsorted, and a conclusive naive versus antigen-experienced comparison was therefore prevented. Naive CD4+ cells and diversity were both higher in long-lived donors than in aged donors.

Alongside a J-beta primer mix, a sample-barcoded 5' primer served in a second PCR lasting about 7 to 11 cycles. TCRdb re-called the 5' RACE reads with MiXCR, one entry per CDR3 protein. Here the sample spans roughly 720,000 distinct CDR3 sequences, about 55% being singletons. This receptor was obtained from an older man in good health. The sample comprised blood. The chain carries TRBV7-8 and TRBJ2-4; 7 nucleotides align to TRBD2. CDR3 DNA sequence: TGTGCCAGCAGCTTAGCGAGGGCGCAGACTAGCTTTAAAAACATTCAGTACTTC. Translation: CASSLARAQTSFKNIQYF.